This passage covers 29 T cell receptor beta chains from one sample sequenced in a study of blood T cells in healthy people across ages. Combining a sample-barcoded 5' primer with a J-beta primer mix, a second PCR ran for about 7 to 11 cycles. Via MiXCR, TCRdb re-called the 5' RACE reads, giving one row per CDR3 protein. Of hundreds of thousands of distinct CDR3 sequences in the sample, 40% to 50% were seen once. The sequenced material came from blood. The receptors here all came from a man at least 80 years old in good health.

This clonotype was detected a few times. This chain uses TRBV28 with TRBJ2-7; 8 positions match TRBD1. The J call is doubtful: the DNA matches TRBJ2-4 better. The V gene's germline CDR1 is MDHEN and CDR2 SYDVKM. The CDR3 has 14 amino acids. The CDR3 DNA follows: TGTGCCAGCAGTTCAGGACAGGGATTAGACATTCAGTACTTC. As protein: CASSSGQGLDIQYF.

This clonotype was counted only a few times. The chain links TRBV7-2 to TRBJ2-4, with 7 bases lining up with TRBD2. The germline CDR1 and CDR2 sequences are SGHTA and FQGNSA. The CDR3 sequence is 14 residues long. J lost 6 bases, V lost 4 bases, and 6 bases had no gene match. The CDR3 region is CASSSLADANIQYF. The CDR3, as DNA: TGTGCCAGCAGCTCCCTAGCGGATGCAAACATTCAGTACTTC.

V gene TRBV11-3 combines with J gene TRBJ2-2, with 12 nucleotides matching TRBD2. The CDR3 covers 15 residues. V lost 5 bases to trimming and J lost 5 bases; unmatched junction nucleotides: 3. Germline assignment: CDR1 SGHNT and CDR2 YENEEA. CDR3 DNA sequence: TGTGCCAGCAGCGTGACTAGCGGGGGAACCGGGGAGCTGTTTTTT. This codes for CASSVTSGGTGELFF.

The rearrangement uses TRBV5-5 and TRBJ2-7, with 7 nucleotides matching TRBD2. V lost 7 bases, J lost 2 bases, and 6 bases stayed unmatched. Germline CDR1 SGHKS, CDR2 YYEKEE (reference sequence). This CDR3 region has 13 residues. The CDR3 DNA reads TGTGCCAGCCGCTGGGAGGGGACCTACGAGCAGTACTTC. It encodes CASRWEGTYEQYF.

J is TRBJ2-2 and V is TRBV12-3 or TRBV12-4; unclear D gene. The V gene lost 6 bases and the J gene lost 7 bases, with 9 bases spanning the gap. This CDR3 comprises 12 residues. The CDR3: CASSQANGELFF. CDR3 sequence (DNA): TGTGCCAGCAGCCAGGCTAACGGGGAGCTGTTTTTT.

This chain connects TRBV9 to TRBJ2-1, with a tentative D call TRBD2 (5 bases). Germline CDR1 SGDLS, CDR2 YYNGEE. The V gene lost 3 bases and the J gene lost 8 bases, with 18 bases spanning the gap. The CDR3 contains 15 residues. For the CDR3, the DNA is TGTGCCAGCAGCGGAGTTGGGAGTATAAGCGATGAGCAGTTCTTC. Translated: CASSGVGSISDEQFF.

About this clonotype itself: This may arise from a read error, as a much more abundant clone is one base away. J is TRBJ2-4 and V is TRBV7-2; D is ambiguous. The DNA end lines up better with TRBJ2-5; the J call may be wrong. The germline gives CDR1 SGHTA, CDR2 FQGNSA. CDR3 length: 11 amino acids. The CDR3 spells CAGSFKETQYF. The DNA of the CDR3 is TGTGCCGGCAGCTTCAAAGAGACCCAGTACTTC.

This clonotype has a handful of counts. This chain connects TRBV28 to TRBJ1-2; D is possibly TRBD1 (6 bases). Germline-derived CDR1 and CDR2 are MDHEN and SYDVKM. Trimming stripped 4 bases from V and 8 bases from J, with 14 bases between. The CDR3 is 13 amino acids. The CDR3 sequence: CASSWGYREGYTF. The CDR3 region has the DNA TGTGCCAGCAGTTGGGGATACAGGGAGGGCTACACCTTC.

The genes are TRBV10-3 and TRBJ1-1; no firm D call. V lost 0 bases and J 0 bases, leaving 2 bases between the germline ends. The CDR3 consists of 13 residues. The germline V gene encodes CDR1 ENHRY and CDR2 SYGVKD. CDR3 amino acids: CAISESMNTEAFF. CDR3 nucleotide sequence: TGTGCCATCAGTGAGTCGATGAACACTGAAGCTTTCTTT.

The DNA of the CDR3 is TGTGCCAGCGGCCGGGTCTCAATCGGGTATGGCTACACCTTC. Its protein product is CASGRVSIGYGYTF. The chain recombines TRBV6-5 with TRBJ1-2, with unresolved D. The CDR3 sequence is 14 residues long. From germline, CDR1 is MNHEY and CDR2 SVGAGI. Between the trimmed V and J ends, which lost 8 bases and 5 bases, there was a span of 18 bases.

The chain carries TRBV5-5 and TRBJ1-2; 7 nucleotides agree with TRBD1. Germline lookup yields CDR1 SGHKS and CDR2 YYEKEE (reference sequence). This CDR3 spans 14 amino acids. Trimming removed 4 bases from V and 4 bases from J; junction bases left unmatched: 7. For the CDR3, the DNA is TGTGCCAGCAGCCCCGGGACAGATAGCTATGGCTACACCTTC. This translates into CASSPGTDSYGYTF.

This sequence joins TRBV4-3 and TRBJ2-3; 7 nucleotides agree with TRBD2. The CDR3 is 17 residues long. Germline V lookup: CDR1 LGHNA, CDR2 YSLEER. Trimming cost V 4 bases and J 3 bases; bases outside gene matches: 13. CDR3 bases: TGCGCCAGCAGCCGCTCCGTGGGGGGGAGTATAACAGATACGCAGTATTTT. Translated: CASSRSVGGSITDTQYF.

This clonotype has at least ten counts. V is TRBV7-8 and J is TRBJ1-1, with D maybe TRBD1 (6 bases). Per the germline V gene, CDR1 is SGHVS and CDR2 is FQNEAQ. This CDR3 is built from 15 residues. V lost 1 base and J lost 1, with 10 bases in between. The CDR3 here is CASSLGGTTNTEAFF. The CDR3 coding sequence is TGTGCCAGCAGCTTAGGGGGGACAACGAACACTGAAGCTTTCTTT.

The rearrangement uses TRBV7-8 and TRBJ2-1; 9 bases match TRBD1. Unmatched junction bases numbered 8, after V lost 4 bases and J lost 7 bases. CDR1 and CDR2 from the germline V gene are SGHVS and FQNEAQ. The CDR3 has 15 amino acids. As DNA, the CDR3 is TGTGCCAGCAGCTACGGACAGGGGCTTGGAAATGAGCAGTTCTTC. Its translation is CASSYGQGLGNEQFF.

J is TRBJ1-5 and V is TRBV12-5; D uncertain. This CDR3 comprises 13 residues. The V end lost 6 bases, the J end lost 6 bases, and 12 bases lay between the germline ends. Germline loops: CDR1 LGHNT, CDR2 FRNRAP. The CDR3 coding sequence is TGTGCTAGTGGCCCGGGGTTATCTCAGCCCCAGCATTTT. Encoded protein: CASGPGLSQPQHF.

In this sample, this clonotype turned up a few times. The rearrangement links TRBV14 to TRBJ1-1, with D tentatively TRBD1 (5 bases). CDR3 length: 13 residues. V was shortened by 4 bases and J by 9 bases, with 15 bases between the two germline ends. Germline V lookup: CDR1 SGHDN, CDR2 FVKESK. DNA for the CDR3: TGTGCCAGCAGCCGATTCGGGGGAGAACAAGCTTTCTTT. Encoded protein: CASSRFGGEQAFF.

The V and J genes are TRBV11-3 and TRBJ2-1; D perhaps matches TRBD1 (6 bases). From germline, CDR1 is SGHNT and CDR2 YENEEA. V lost 1 base, J lost 2 bases, and 15 bases lay in between. The length of the CDR3 is 17 residues. In nucleotides, the CDR3 is TGTGCCAGCAGCTTAGGGTTGGGGGCGGCGACCTACAATGAGCAGTTCTTC. Amino acids: CASSLGLGAATYNEQFF.

This chain uses TRBV2 with TRBJ2-5; D is ambiguous. There are 14 residues in the CDR3. In germline, CDR1 is SNHLY, CDR2 FYNNEI. The ends were cut back, 4 bases at V and 3 bases at J, with 12 bases in the middle. The chain's CDR3 is CASSVTQTKETQYF. In DNA form, the CDR3 reads TGTGCCAGCAGTGTAACACAGACGAAAGAGACCCAGTACTTC.

This clonotype appeared a single time. The rearrangement joins TRBV11-2 to TRBJ2-1; 11 nucleotides align to TRBD1. V shed 6 bases and J 2 bases; nucleotides not matched to a gene: 6. The CDR3 is 16 amino acids. CDR1 is SGHAT and CDR2 is FQNNGV in the germline V gene. Here the CDR3 reads CASRRLGQGAYNEQFF. CDR3 sequence (DNA): TGTGCCAGCAGACGCCTGGGACAGGGGGCCTACAATGAGCAGTTCTTC. Full variable domain (missing parts from reference TRBV11-2 and TRBJ2-1): EAGVAQSPRYKIIEKRQSVAFWCNPISGHATLYWYQQILGQGPKLLIQFQNNGVVDDSQLPKDRFSAERLKGVDSTLKIQPAKLEDSAVYLCASRRLGQGAYNEQFFGPGTRLTVL.

The chain recombines TRBV5-1 with TRBJ1-4; D call uncertain. Germline CDR1 reads SGHRS; CDR2 reads YFSETQ. V gave up 7 bases and J gave up 4 bases, with 14 bases separating them. The CDR3 runs 14 residues. The CDR3 bases are TGCGCCAGCGCAACGACGGGAGGTAATGAAAAACTGTTTTTT. Translated: CASATTGGNEKLFF.

The chain combines TRBV5-1 with TRBJ1-6; TRBD1 matches at 7 bases. CDR1 and CDR2 from the germline V gene are SGHRS and YFSETQ. This CDR3 has 15 residues. V trimming: 4 bases; J trimming: 5 bases; junction bases outside the gene matches: 6. The CDR3 coding sequence is TGCGCCAGCAGCATAGGGACAGCAGATAATTCACCCCTCCACTTT. Its protein product is CASSIGTADNSPLHF.

The gene calls are TRBV4-1 and TRBJ2-3; 9 bases agree with TRBD2. This CDR3 has 17 amino acids. V was pared by 1 base and J by 4 bases, with 9 bases of the junction left unmatched. CDR1 is MGHRA, CDR2 YSYEKL, per germline. CDR3 in amino acids: CASSQVLLAGAPDTQYF. The CDR3 DNA is TGCGCCAGCAGCCAAGTTCTATTAGCGGGGGCCCCAGATACGCAGTATTTT.

The CDR3 nucleotides are TGTGCCAGCTCACCACTGGAGGAGACCCAGTACTTC. Encoded protein: CASSPLEETQYF. This chain joins TRBV18 and TRBJ2-5; no clear D. Germline V lookup: CDR1 KGHSH, CDR2 LQKENI. Trimming removed 1 base from V and 5 bases from J, with 5 bases in between. This CDR3 region has 12 residues.

This chain uses TRBV6-5 with TRBJ2-3; D uncertain. Trimming left V 10 bases short and J 0 bases short, with 11 bases between. This CDR3 comprises 13 residues. Germline CDR1 and CDR2: MNHEY and SVGAGI. CDR3 in amino acids: CATRIRSTDTQYF. The CDR3 nucleotides are TGTGCCACCCGTATAAGAAGCACAGATACGCAGTATTTT.

The J gene is TRBJ2-3, the V gene TRBV20-1, with 9 bases matching TRBD1. From germline, CDR1 is DFQATT and CDR2 SNEGSKA (reference sequence). With V trimmed by 6 bases and J by 2 bases, 9 bases remained unmatched. The CDR3 sequence is 15 residues long. The CDR3 DNA reads as TGCAGTGCCGAGGGCGGACAGGGGCCCACAGATACGCAGTATTTT. Translation gives CSAEGGQGPTDTQYF.

This clonotype has more than one count but fewer than ten. This sequence joins TRBV24-1 and TRBJ2-4, with 7 bases lining up with TRBD1. V lost 3 bases and J lost 0; bases outside the gene matches: 13. This CDR3 spans 19 amino acids. Germline V gene sequence: CDR1 KGHDR, CDR2 SFDVKD. This chain's CDR3 is CATSDDTSGTALAKNIQYF. CDR3 in DNA: TGTGCCACCAGTGATGATACATCCGGGACAGCCTTAGCCAAAAACATTCAGTACTTC.

The V gene is TRBV12-3 or TRBV12-4, the J gene TRBJ2-7, with 7 nucleotides matching TRBD2. The trim removed 2 bases at V and 0 bases at J, leaving 7 bases unmatched. This CDR3 is 16 amino acids long. CDR3 coding DNA: TGTGCCAGCAGTTTATACGGGGGGAAAATCTCCTACGAGCAGTACTTC. Protein sequence: CASSLYGGKISYEQYF.

This clonotype was counted a few times. This chain joins TRBV9 and TRBJ2-2, with D uncertain. V lost 4 bases and J 2 bases, leaving 9 bases between the germline ends. Germline V gives CDR1 SGDLS, CDR2 YYNGEE. The CDR3 contains 14 residues. The CDR3 DNA sequence: TGTGCCAGCAGCCCTGGTCCTAACACCGGGGAGCTGTTTTTT. Translation gives CASSPGPNTGELFF.

This clonotype appeared a few times. This sequence joins TRBV7-8 and TRBJ2-6, with D perhaps matching TRBD2 (6 bases). The CDR3 spans 19 residues. CDR1 and CDR2 from the germline V gene are SGHVS and FQNEAQ. V dropped 2 bases and J dropped 0 bases, with 17 bases sitting between them. Written as DNA, the CDR3 is TGTGCCAGCAGCTTACCTTTGGGACTCCCTGACTCTGGGGCCAACGTCCTGACTTTC. Translated: CASSLPLGLPDSGANVLTF.